The TCR beta chain under discussion was sequenced for a study of technical replicates of blood from several donors. V lost 7 bases, J lost 7 bases, and 14 bases lay in between. CDR3 length: 13 residues. The V gene's germline CDR1 is MNHNS and CDR2 SASEGT. Assay used: immunoSEQ multiplex PCR; TCRdb lists only in-frame clones, some missing. The profile shows about 14,000 clones, roughly 80% of them singletons. The sequenced sample was PBMCs. The genes are TRBV6-1 and TRBJ1-5; possibly TRBD1 for D (6 bases). The TCR was taken from a human donor in good health. CDR3 in amino acids: CASTRDKMQPQHF. In DNA, the CDR3 is TGTGCCAGCACCCGGGACAAGATGCAGCCCCAGCATTTT.